The 11 T cell receptor beta chains below come from one sample, sequenced in a study of regulatory T cells in long-lasting Graves disease. Libraries of TCR beta came from iRepertoire HTBI primers plus Arm-PCR of CDR3 regions. TCRdb analysed the multiplex PCR reads with MiXCR anew, one entry per CDR3 protein. The table has about 470,000 distinct CDR3 sequences, just under 15% seen once; the top ten hold 16%. The time point is: newly diagnosed GD, antithyroid drugs for less than 3 months. The TCR library was made from RNA extracted from PBMCs. These data are also associated with another study on T cells in Graves' hyperthyroidism and ophthalmopathy.

This sample comprised peripheral blood mononuclear cells (PBMCs), obtained at new diagnosis, from a patient treated with antithyroid drugs. These receptors all come from a woman in her twenties or thirties with Graves disease.

This clonotype was counted a few times. The CDR3 nucleotides are TGCGCCAGCGGTTCAGCGGGCTCCTCCTACAATGAGCAGTTCTTC. Translated: CASGSAGSSYNEQFF. V is TRBV5-1 and J is TRBJ2-1, with a weak D call TRBD2 (6 bases). The CDR3 is 15 residues long. Germline CDR1 reads SGHRS; CDR2 reads YFSETQ. Trimming cost V 7 bases and J 0 bases, with 14 bases left between them.

This clonotype appeared many times. This rearrangement joins TRBV20-1 to TRBJ2-5, with 8 bases that match TRBD2. In germline, CDR1 is DFQATT, CDR2 SNEGSKA (reference sequence). J gave up 4 bases and V 0 bases, and 10 bases lay outside the gene matches. The CDR3 totals 16 residues. CDR3 coding DNA: TGCAGTGCTAGAGAGGGCAGCGGGAGATCTCGAGAGACCCAGTACTTC. Amino acid sequence: CSAREGSGRSRETQYF.

This clonotype was seen only a few times. A much bigger clone sits one base away, suggesting this may be a read error. The chain employs TRBV18 and TRBJ1-1; 8 bases agree with TRBD1. Germline CDR1 KGHSH, CDR2 LQKENI. CDR3 size: 13 residues. V shed 7 bases, J shed 1 base, and the junction held 2 bases outside the gene matches. CDR3 bases: TGTGCCAGCTTGGGACAGGCGAACACTGAAGCTTTCTTT. This codes for CASLGQANTEAFF.

In this sample, this clonotype turned up a few times. The chain joins TRBV11-2 to TRBJ2-5, with unresolved D. The V end lost 1 base, the J end lost 3 bases, and 9 bases lay between the germline ends. Germline V CDR1 and CDR2: SGHAT, FQNNGV. The CDR3 sequence is 14 residues long. In DNA, the CDR3 is TGTGCCAGCAGCTTAGGTATTGGTAAAGAGACCCAGTACTTC. Translated, it gives CASSLGIGKETQYF.

This clonotype was counted at least ten times. The chain employs TRBV7-3 and TRBJ2-2; 9 bases are shared with TRBD1. This CDR3 has 19 amino acids. Germline CDR1 and CDR2: SGHTA and FQGTGA. V trimming: 5 bases; J trimming: 1 base; junction bases outside the gene matches: 14. This chain's CDR3 is CASSSTGTGISVNTGELFF. In DNA form, the CDR3 reads TGTGCCAGCAGCAGTACCGGGACAGGGATTTCTGTGAACACCGGGGAGCTGTTTTTT.

This clonotype was seen repeatedly, ten times or more. The chain combines TRBV20-1 with TRBJ2-7; no firm D call. Trimming pared 3 bases from V and 3 bases from J, leaving 12 bases between. This CDR3 has 13 amino acids. Germline V gives CDR1 DFQATT, CDR2 SNEGSKA (reference sequence). The CDR3 here is CSARATTYYEQYF. The CDR3 DNA is TGCAGTGCTAGGGCTACAACCTACTACGAGCAGTACTTC.

This clonotype was picked up many times. The chain is built from TRBV30 and TRBJ1-5; no reliable D call. CDR3 length: 13 residues. Germline V CDR1 and CDR2: GTSNPN, SVGIG (reference sequence). The V gene lost 5 bases and the J gene lost 7 bases, with 15 bases spanning the gap. DNA for the CDR3: TGTGCCTGGCAATCAGTTGGAGGGCAGCCCCAGCATTTT. Amino acids: CAWQSVGGQPQHF.

This clonotype was recorded at least ten times. The V gene is TRBV20-1, the J gene TRBJ1-2; no clear D gene. Germline CDR1 DFQATT, CDR2 SNEGSKA (reference sequence). The length of the CDR3 is 9 residues. The germline V and J ends were trimmed by 3 bases and 7 bases, with 3 bases remaining between them. Here the CDR3 DNA reads TGCAGTGCTAGTAGTGGCTACACCTTC. Translated: CSASSGYTF.

At least ten counts were recorded for this clonotype. J is TRBJ2-7 and V is TRBV19, with 13 bases fitting TRBD2. The germline CDR1 and CDR2 sequences are LNHDA and SQIVND (reference sequence). The CDR3 covers 18 residues. With V trimmed by 5 bases and J by 0 bases, 10 bases remained unmatched. The CDR3 DNA reads as TGTGCCAGTAGTTCCCGGACTAGCGGGAGCCCCTCCTCCTACGAGCAGTACTTC. It yields the protein CASSSRTSGSPSSYEQYF.

There are a few counts of this clonotype. The chain employs TRBV6-2 or TRBV6-3 and TRBJ2-3, with 8 bases that match TRBD1. V lost 1 base and J lost 1; bases outside the gene matches: 4. Looked up from germline, CDR1 is MNHEY and CDR2 is SVGEGT. This CDR3 region has 16 residues. CDR3 region: CASSYWQGAGTDTQYF. The CDR3 nucleotides read TGTGCCAGCAGTTACTGGCAGGGGGCCGGCACAGATACGCAGTATTTT.

This clonotype showed up many times. V gene TRBV12-3 or TRBV12-4 combines with J gene TRBJ2-3, with D perhaps matching TRBD2 (6 bases). CDR3 length equals 14 residues. Trimming left V 5 bases short and J 2 bases short, with 11 bases between. CDR3 loop: CASSLSGHTDTQYF. For the CDR3, the DNA is TGTGCCAGCAGTCTTAGCGGCCACACAGATACGCAGTATTTT.